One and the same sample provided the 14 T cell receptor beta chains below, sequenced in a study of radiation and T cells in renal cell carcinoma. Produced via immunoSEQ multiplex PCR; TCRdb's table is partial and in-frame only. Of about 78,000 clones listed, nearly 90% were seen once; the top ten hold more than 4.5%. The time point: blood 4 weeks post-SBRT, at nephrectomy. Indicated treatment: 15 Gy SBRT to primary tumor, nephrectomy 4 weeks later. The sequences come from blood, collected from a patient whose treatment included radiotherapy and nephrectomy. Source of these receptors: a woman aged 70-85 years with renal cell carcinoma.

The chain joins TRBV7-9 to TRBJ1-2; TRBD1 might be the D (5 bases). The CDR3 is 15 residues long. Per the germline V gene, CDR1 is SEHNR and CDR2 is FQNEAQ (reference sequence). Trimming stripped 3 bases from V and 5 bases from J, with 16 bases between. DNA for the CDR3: TGTGCCAGCAGCTTGAATATAAAGGGGCGATATGGCTACACCTTC. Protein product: CASSLNIKGRYGYTF.

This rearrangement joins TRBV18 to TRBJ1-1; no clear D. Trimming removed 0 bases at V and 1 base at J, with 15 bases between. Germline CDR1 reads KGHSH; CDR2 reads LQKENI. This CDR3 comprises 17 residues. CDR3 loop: CASSPPGGVIKNTEAFF. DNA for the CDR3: TGTGCCAGCTCACCACCGGGCGGGGTTATAAAGAACACTGAAGCTTTCTTT.

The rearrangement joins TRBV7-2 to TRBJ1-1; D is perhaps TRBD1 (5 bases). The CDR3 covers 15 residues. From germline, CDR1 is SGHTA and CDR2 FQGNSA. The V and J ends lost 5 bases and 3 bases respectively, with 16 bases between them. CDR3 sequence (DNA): TGTGCCAGCAGCCCAAGATTGGGGGTTGACACTGAAGCTTTCTTT. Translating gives CASSPRLGVDTEAFF.

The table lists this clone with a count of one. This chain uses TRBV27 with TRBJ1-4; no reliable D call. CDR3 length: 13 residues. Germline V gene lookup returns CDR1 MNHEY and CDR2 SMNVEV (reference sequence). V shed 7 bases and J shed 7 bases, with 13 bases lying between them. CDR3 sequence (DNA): TGTGCCAGCACACCGCAAGGATCTGAAAAACTGTTTTTT. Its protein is CASTPQGSEKLFF.

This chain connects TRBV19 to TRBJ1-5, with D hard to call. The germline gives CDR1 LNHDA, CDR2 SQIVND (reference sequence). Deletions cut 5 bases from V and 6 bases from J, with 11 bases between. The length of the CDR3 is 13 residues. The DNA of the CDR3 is TGTGCCAGTAGTTTTGGAGGTTTTCAGCCCCAGCATTTT. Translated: CASSFGGFQPQHF.

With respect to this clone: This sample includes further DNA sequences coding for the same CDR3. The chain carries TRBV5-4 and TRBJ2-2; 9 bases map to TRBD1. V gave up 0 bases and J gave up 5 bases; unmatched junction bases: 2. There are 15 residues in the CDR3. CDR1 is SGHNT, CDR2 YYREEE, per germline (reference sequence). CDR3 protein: CASSLGDRVTGELFF. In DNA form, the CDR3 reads TGTGCCAGCAGCTTGGGGGACAGGGTTACCGGGGAGCTGTTTTTT.

CDR3 nucleotides: TGTGCCAGCAGTTACGTAGGGGCCGGCTACACCTTC. It codes for CASSYVGAGYTF. The chain links TRBV6-5 to TRBJ1-2; tentative D call: TRBD1 (5 bases). The germline V gene encodes CDR1 MNHEY and CDR2 SVGAGI. The V gene lost 2 bases and the J gene lost 8 bases, with 9 bases spanning the gap. This CDR3 is built from 12 residues.

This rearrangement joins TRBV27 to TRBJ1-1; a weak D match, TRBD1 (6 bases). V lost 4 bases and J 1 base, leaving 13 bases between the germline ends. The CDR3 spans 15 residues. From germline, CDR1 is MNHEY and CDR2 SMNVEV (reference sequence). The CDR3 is CASSSTGQPNTEAFF. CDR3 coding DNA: TGTGCCAGCAGTTCCACCGGACAGCCGAACACTGAAGCTTTCTTT.

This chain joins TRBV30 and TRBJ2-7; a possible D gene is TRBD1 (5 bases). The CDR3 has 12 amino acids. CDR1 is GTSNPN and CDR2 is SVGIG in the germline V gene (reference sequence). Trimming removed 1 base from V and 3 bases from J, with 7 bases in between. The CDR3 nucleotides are TGTGCCTGGAGTGGGGGCCACTACGAGCAGTACTTC. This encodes CAWSGGHYEQYF.

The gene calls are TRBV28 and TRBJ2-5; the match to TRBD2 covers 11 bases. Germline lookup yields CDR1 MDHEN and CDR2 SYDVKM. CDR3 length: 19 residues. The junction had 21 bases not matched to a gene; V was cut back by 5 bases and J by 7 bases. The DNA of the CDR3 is TGTGCCAGCAGTCCTCTTCCCGGGACTAGCGGAGCTATTTACGGGACCCAGTACTTC. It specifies CASSPLPGTSGAIYGTQYF.

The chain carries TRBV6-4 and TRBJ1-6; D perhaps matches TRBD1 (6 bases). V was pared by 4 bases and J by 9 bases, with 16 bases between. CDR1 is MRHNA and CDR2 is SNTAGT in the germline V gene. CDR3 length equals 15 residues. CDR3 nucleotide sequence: TGTGCCAGCAGTGCCCTAGGGGGATTAGGTTCACCCCTCCACTTT. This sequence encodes CASSALGGLGSPLHF.

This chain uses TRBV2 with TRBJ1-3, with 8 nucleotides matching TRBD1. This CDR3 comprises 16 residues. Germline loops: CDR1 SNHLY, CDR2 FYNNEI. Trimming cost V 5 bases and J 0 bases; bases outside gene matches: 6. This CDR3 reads CASSQDRANSGNTIYF. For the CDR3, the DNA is TGTGCCAGCAGTCAGGACAGGGCCAACTCTGGAAACACCATATATTTT.

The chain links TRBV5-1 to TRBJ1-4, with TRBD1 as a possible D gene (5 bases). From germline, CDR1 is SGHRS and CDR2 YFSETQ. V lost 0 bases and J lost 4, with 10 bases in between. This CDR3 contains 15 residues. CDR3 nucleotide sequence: TGCGCCAGCAGCTTGGTGCCAGGGTATAATGAAAAACTGTTTTTT. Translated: CASSLVPGYNEKLFF.

CDR3 bases: TGTGCCAGCAGCCCAGGGACACTAAGGGCGGTGGAAGGCTACGAGCAGTACTTC. Its protein product is CASSPGTLRAVEGYEQYF. The rearrangement links TRBV7-9 to TRBJ2-7; weak D call: TRBD1 (6 bases). Trimming removed 5 bases from V and 3 bases from J, with 26 bases in between. CDR1 is SEHNR and CDR2 is FQNEAQ in the germline V gene (reference sequence). The CDR3 totals 18 residues.